These 21 T cell receptor beta chains originate from one sample sequenced in a study of blood T cell repertoires in COVID-19 (dated by TCRdb to the early 2020s). Library preparation employed the immunoSEQ multiplex PCR assay. TCRdb took over this immuneACCESS table, retaining in-frame rearrangements with V and J assigned. Such tables are incomplete; in checked studies, under half of the missing clones stem from an unresolved V gene, and the remainder is unexplained. Here the sample has hundreds of thousands of clones; roughly 87% occur a single time. The ten biggest clones cover 1% of the sample. The sample consisted of PBMCs or T cells enriched from blood (not recorded which). These receptors all come from a woman in her 30s who had recovered from COVID-19.

The J gene is TRBJ1-1, the V gene TRBV18; 9 positions agree with TRBD1. The CDR3 covers 14 residues. The V gene's germline CDR1 is KGHSH and CDR2 LQKENI. The V and J ends lost 4 bases and 10 bases, in that order; junction bases with no gene match: 10. CDR3 in amino acids: CASSQNRGLSVAFF. The CDR3 DNA sequence: TGTGCCAGCTCACAAAACAGGGGGCTTAGTGTAGCTTTCTTT. The entire variable domain, with the rest obtained from reference TRBV18 and TRBJ1-1, is as follows: NAGVMQNPRHLVRRRGQEARLRCSPMKGHSHVYWYRQLPEEGLKFMVYLQKENIIDESGMPKERFSAEFPKEGPSILRIQQVVRGDSAAYFCASSQNRGLSVAFFGQGTRLTVV.

The chain links TRBV5-1 to TRBJ2-7; 12 bases are shared with TRBD1. Germline V gene lookup returns CDR1 SGHRS and CDR2 YFSETQ. The V and J ends lost 0 bases and 5 bases, in that order; junction bases with no gene match: 6. The CDR3 has 16 residues. CDR3 in DNA: TGCGCCAGCAGCTTGGTGGGACAGGGGGCGGTGGACGAGCAGTACTTC. The encoded protein is CASSLVGQGAVDEQYF. Full variable domain (rest looked up from reference TRBV5-1 and TRBJ2-7): KAGVTQTPRYLIKTRGQQVTLSCSPISGHRSVSWYQQTPGQGLQFLFEYFSETQRNKGNFPGRFSGRQFSNSRSEMNVSTLELGDSALYLCASSLVGQGAVDEQYFGPGTRLTVT.

The rearrangement joins TRBV12-3 or TRBV12-4 to TRBJ2-7, with D perhaps TRBD1 (5 bases). The CDR3 is 13 amino acids. Trimming pared 6 bases from V and 3 bases from J, leaving 12 bases between. The CDR3 nucleotides read TGTGCCAGCAGCCTAGGGGTGGACTACGAGCAGTACTTC. This gives the protein CASSLGVDYEQYF.

The chain employs TRBV11-2 and TRBJ1-1, with D perhaps TRBD1 (5 bases). The germline V gene encodes CDR1 SGHAT and CDR2 FQNNGV. V lost 5 bases, J lost 1 base, and 20 bases lay in between. The CDR3 spans 17 residues. The CDR3 is CASSKTRGKGRNTEAFF. CDR3 in DNA: TGTGCCAGCAGCAAAACCCGGGGGAAGGGTCGGAACACTGAAGCTTTCTTT.

This sequence joins TRBV27 and TRBJ2-7; perhaps TRBD1 as D (6 bases). The V end lost 7 bases, the J end lost 7 bases, and 14 bases lay between the germline ends. The CDR3 is made up of 12 amino acids. Germline-derived CDR1 and CDR2 are MNHEY and SMNVEV (reference sequence). This CDR3 is CASKEGGGEQYF. Here the CDR3 DNA reads TGTGCCAGCAAAGAAGGGGGTGGTGAGCAGTACTTC.

V is TRBV7-2 and J is TRBJ2-1; TRBD1 matches at 10 bases. Germline V gene lookup returns CDR1 SGHTA and CDR2 FQGNSA. V lost 4 bases to trimming and J lost 6 bases; unmatched junction nucleotides: 6. The CDR3 spans 15 residues. CDR3 amino acids: CASSSRTGGANEQFF. DNA of the CDR3: TGTGCCAGCAGCTCCCGGACAGGGGGGGCCAATGAGCAGTTCTTC.

This clone was counted between two and nine times. The chain has TRBV4-3 and TRBJ1-6, with 8 positions matching TRBD1. V lost 0 bases to trimming and J lost 6 bases; unmatched junction nucleotides: 7. The CDR3 has 17 residues. CDR1 and CDR2 (germline): LGHNA, YSLEER. CDR3 sequence: CASSQDVQGAFNSPLHF. The CDR3 region has the DNA TGCGCCAGCAGCCAAGATGTGCAGGGGGCCTTTAATTCACCCCTCCACTTT.

This sequence joins TRBV5-1 and TRBJ2-3, with a tentative D call TRBD1 (5 bases). Germline V lookup: CDR1 SGHRS, CDR2 YFSETQ. CDR3 length: 14 residues. V shed 5 bases and J shed 2 bases, with 12 bases lying between them. This CDR3 is CASRAGMNTDTQYF. DNA for the CDR3: TGCGCCAGCAGGGCAGGGATGAACACAGATACGCAGTATTTT.

The gene calls are TRBV10-1 and TRBJ2-1; D not resolved. The V gene lost 5 bases and the J gene lost 7 bases, with 12 bases spanning the gap. Germline CDR1 and CDR2: WNHNN and SYGVQD (reference sequence). CDR3 size: 13 residues. The CDR3 spells CASSHPPGNEQFF. CDR3 DNA: TGCGCCAGCAGTCACCCCCCGGGTAATGAGCAGTTCTTC.

Notes on this clone: Additional DNA sequences in this sample encode the identical CDR3. The chain couples TRBV6-5 to TRBJ2-2; D unresolved. The CDR3 sequence is 13 residues long. The germline V and J ends were trimmed by 2 bases and 6 bases, with 7 bases remaining between them. CDR1 MNHEY and CDR2 SVGAGI come from the germline V gene. This chain's CDR3 is CASSYGQAGELFF. The CDR3 region has the DNA TGTGCCAGCAGTTACGGTCAGGCCGGGGAGCTGTTTTTT.

The V gene is TRBV5-6, the J gene TRBJ2-4; D gene uncertain. Germline CDR1 and CDR2: SGHDT and YYEEEE. This CDR3 contains 15 residues. The germline V and J ends were trimmed by 2 bases and 0 bases, with 9 bases remaining between them. Written as DNA, the CDR3 is TGTGCCAGCAGCTTTATGAGTCTAGCCAAAAACATTCAGTACTTC. It yields the protein CASSFMSLAKNIQYF.

V usage is TRBV7-9 and J usage is TRBJ1-2; TRBD1 aligns across 7 bases. Trimming at V came to 5 bases and at J to 3 bases, leaving 15 bases not matched to a gene. The CDR3 loop spans 17 amino acids. Germline lookup yields CDR1 SEHNR and CDR2 FQNEAQ (reference sequence). The CDR3 bases are TGTGCCAGCAGCACGTCTACCCCGCGGGACAGAGACTATGGCTACACCTTC. Amino acids: CASSTSTPRDRDYGYTF.

The chain is built from TRBV28 and TRBJ1-6; 8 nucleotides match TRBD1. Germline V gene sequence: CDR1 MDHEN, CDR2 SYDVKM. The CDR3 covers 15 residues. J lost 8 bases, V lost 7 bases, and 10 bases had no gene match. CDR3 bases: TGTGCCAGCAAGACAGGGGCTCATTGGGATTCACCCCTCCACTTT. Its translation is CASKTGAHWDSPLHF. Complete variable domain (other parts from reference TRBV28 and TRBJ1-6): DVKVTQSSRYLVKRTGEKVFLECVQDMDHENMFWYRQDPGLGLRLIYFSYDVKMKEKGDIPEGYSVSREKKERFSLILESASTNQTSMYLCASKTGAHWDSPLHFGNGTRLTVT.

The chain has TRBV10-2 and TRBJ2-5, with D unclear. CDR1 is WSHSY, CDR2 SAAADI, per germline. Trimming took off 4 bases at V and 3 bases at J, with 9 bases between the two ends. The CDR3 consists of 13 residues. Here the CDR3 reads CASSVTGKETQYF. The CDR3 DNA follows: TGCGCCAGCAGTGTGACGGGTAAAGAGACCCAGTACTTC.

The J gene is TRBJ2-5, the V gene TRBV10-2; 9 bases are a match to TRBD2. V was pared by 4 bases and J by 2 bases, with 5 bases of the junction left unmatched. CDR3 length: 15 amino acids. Germline loops: CDR1 WSHSY, CDR2 SAAADI. The CDR3 is CASSVAGARQETQYF. In DNA, the CDR3 is TGCGCCAGCAGTGTAGCGGGGGCCCGACAAGAGACCCAGTACTTC.

The rearrangement joins TRBV2 to TRBJ1-2, with D possibly matching TRBD1 (5 bases). The ends were cut back, 7 bases at V and 7 bases at J, with 13 bases in the middle. Germline V gene data show CDR1 as SNHLY and CDR2 as FYNNEI. The CDR3 is made up of 12 amino acids. The CDR3 here is CASTKRRGGYTF. The CDR3 DNA is TGTGCCAGCACCAAAAGGAGGGGTGGCTACACCTTC.

The chain carries TRBV24-1 and TRBJ2-6; 7 nucleotides line up with TRBD1. The CDR3 is 16 amino acids. Looked up from germline, CDR1 is KGHDR and CDR2 is SFDVKD. V was clipped by 9 bases and J by 0 bases; unmatched bases: 7. DNA of the CDR3: TGTGCCACCGGACAGGACAGCCTCTCTGGGGCCAACGTCCTGACTTTC. Translation gives CATGQDSLSGANVLTF.

About this clone itself: Other DNA sequences in this specimen translate into the identical CDR3. The chain links TRBV4-3 to TRBJ2-7; D unresolved. V was clipped by 0 bases and J by 1 base, with 4 bases between them. CDR3 length: 13 amino acids. Per germline, CDR1 LGHNA and CDR2 YSLEER. CDR3 residues: CASSQDRSYEQYF. The CDR3 DNA reads TGCGCCAGCAGCCAAGACCGTTCCTACGAGCAGTACTTC.

The sample holds one count of this clone. This sequence joins TRBV15 and TRBJ1-4; TRBD1 might be the D (5 bases). This CDR3 region has 14 residues. Trimming left V 1 base short and J 6 bases short, with 9 bases between. The germline CDR1 and CDR2 sequences are LNHNV and YYDKDF (reference sequence). The CDR3 reads CATSRAGVDEKLFF. CDR3 coding DNA: TGTGCCACCAGCAGAGCGGGGGTGGATGAAAAACTGTTTTTT.

The rearrangement uses TRBV28 and TRBJ1-4; the match to TRBD1 covers 8 bases. The CDR3 has 12 amino acids. Germline V CDR1 and CDR2: MDHEN, SYDVKM. The V gene end was trimmed by 5 bases and the J gene end by 12 bases; junction bases not matched to a gene: 5. The CDR3 DNA sequence: TGTGCCAGCAGTAAGACAGGGGTAGAACTGTTTTTT. This encodes CASSKTGVELFF.

The chain combines TRBV28 with TRBJ1-2; TRBD1 might be the D (6 bases). Trimming took off 5 bases at V and 0 bases at J, with 7 bases between the two ends. The CDR3 sequence is 13 residues long. Germline CDR1 is MDHEN and CDR2 is SYDVKM. CDR3 residues: CASSGQTNYGYTF. CDR3 bases: TGTGCCAGCAGTGGACAGACTAACTATGGCTACACCTTC.